Sequencing of this TCR beta chain was carried out in a study of Graves' ophthalmopathy and Graves' hyperthyroidism. The overall study: Peripheral blood was gathered at the point of initial diagnosis, before any treatment started. Findings of the study overall: Blood also contained most of the expanded thyroid clonotypes above 0.001 frequency.

Enrolled hyperthyroidism patients had a new diagnosis, a duration under 2 months, and an age of 18 to 65. Sampling around 9.8 ml of fresh peripheral blood provided the PBMCs. Transcripts of RNA were the source for amplifying TCR beta CDR3 regions. Following a first-round RT-PCR that used HTBI primers, a second-round multiplex PCR was carried out. TCRdb itself ran the multiplex PCR reads through MiXCR, one entry per CDR3 protein. Seen here are about 620,000 distinct CDR3 sequences, 20% to 25% observed once, and the top ten hold roughly 6.9%. This clonotype was seen a few times. Its matching antigen is unknown. V was trimmed by 1 base and J by 2 bases, leaving 12 bases between them. CDR3 length: 15 amino acids. The germline V gene has CDR1 SGHAT and CDR2 FQNNGV.

This sequence was found in a woman aged 18 to 35 with stable Graves' hyperthyroidism. Some clones in this sample may be carry-over from other donors' samples. The chain is built from TRBV11-2 and TRBJ2-7, with TRBD2 as a possible D gene (5 bases). Input material: peripheral blood. CDR3 in amino acids: CASSLVPTGTYEQYF. The CDR3 DNA sequence: TGTGCCAGCAGCTTAGTACCAACCGGGACCTACGAGCAGTACTTC. The full variable domain, in which reference TRBV11-2 and TRBJ2-7 provide the parts outside the CDR3, is EAGVAQSPRYKIIEKRQSVAFWCNPISGHATLYWYQQILGQGPKLLIQFQNNGVVDDSQLPKDRFSAERLKGVDSTLKIQPAKLEDSAVYLCASSLVPTGTYEQYFGPGTRLTVT.